A single sample gave rise to the 8 T cell receptor beta chains below, sequenced in a study of cytomegalovirus exposure and HLA in healthy donors. Primers included in the PCR were 60 Vbeta and 13 Jbeta primers. TCRdb's copy holds only in-frame clones and misses some; the assay was immunoSEQ multiplex PCR. The sample lists 250,000 to 350,000 clones, 70% to 90% occurring once. Sequencing was performed on PBMCs. These receptors all come from a man in his forties or fifties in good health and CMV-seropositive.

The chain uses TRBV29-1 and TRBJ1-2, with TRBD1 identical over 7 bases. The V gene's germline CDR1 is SQVTM and CDR2 ANQGSEA. The J segment lost 8 bases and the V segment lost 1 base, leaving 7 bases of the junction unmatched. The CDR3 is 13 amino acids. This CDR3 reads CSVEGDRAGGYTF. As DNA, the CDR3 is TGCAGCGTTGAAGGCGACAGGGCGGGGGGCTACACCTTC.

V is TRBV5-1 and J is TRBJ2-7, with unresolved D. Germline CDR1 and CDR2: SGHRS and YFSETQ. V was trimmed by 0 bases and J by 1 base, leaving 8 bases between them. The CDR3 loop spans 14 amino acids. The CDR3: CASSLVSWSYEQYF. In nucleotides, the CDR3 is TGCGCCAGCAGCTTGGTGAGCTGGTCCTACGAGCAGTACTTC.

This chain connects TRBV6-5 to TRBJ2-7; 12 bases fit TRBD1. CDR1 and CDR2 from the germline V gene are MNHEY and SVGAGI. The CDR3 loop spans 16 amino acids. Trimming removed 2 bases from V and 5 bases from J; junction bases left unmatched: 7. The CDR3 reads CASSYTTGTGGDEQYF. The CDR3 DNA reads as TGTGCCAGCAGTTACACCACCGGGACAGGGGGCGACGAGCAGTACTTC.

The chain links TRBV6-4 to TRBJ2-7; the match to TRBD1 covers 10 bases. J gave up 6 bases and V 3 bases, and 17 bases lay outside the gene matches. Germline V lookup: CDR1 MRHNA, CDR2 SNTAGT. This CDR3 contains 18 residues. The CDR3 bases are TGTGCCAGCAGTGATCCTTCTCAACAAGACAGGGGGCAGTGCGAGCAGTACTTC. Translation: CASSDPSQQDRGQCEQYF.

V usage is TRBV27 and J usage is TRBJ1-5; D gene uncertain. The V and J ends lost 7 bases and 6 bases respectively, with 19 bases between them. CDR1 is MNHEY, CDR2 SMNVEV, per germline (reference sequence). The CDR3 length is 15 residues. This chain's CDR3 is CASTIDGNPGQPQHF. The CDR3 DNA reads as TGTGCCAGCACCATAGATGGAAACCCGGGTCAGCCCCAGCATTTT.

The J gene is TRBJ1-5, the V gene TRBV7-9; 7 positions agree with TRBD1. This CDR3 has 15 residues. Germline assignment: CDR1 SEHNR and CDR2 FQNEAQ (reference sequence). V lost 5 bases and J lost 6; bases outside the gene matches: 10. DNA of the CDR3: TGTGCCAGCAGCCGAACAGGGGCCTTAAGTCAGCCCCAGCATTTT. Its protein is CASSRTGALSQPQHF.

The V call is TRBV6-1, the J call TRBJ1-2; no firm D call. Germline V lookup: CDR1 MNHNS, CDR2 SASEGT. Trimming took 0 bases from V and 8 from J, leaving 13 bases between them. This CDR3 comprises 14 residues. CDR3 sequence reads: CASSEAVKTQGYTF. In DNA, the CDR3 is TGTGCCAGCAGTGAAGCAGTGAAGACTCAGGGCTACACCTTC.

On this clone itself: The same CDR3 also results from other DNA sequences found in this sample. This chain links TRBV28 with TRBJ1-5; 7 nucleotides line up with TRBD1. Germline trimming cut 4 bases from V and 2 bases from J; bases unmatched to any gene: 5. The germline CDR1 and CDR2 sequences are MDHEN and SYDVKM. This CDR3 region has 15 residues. The CDR3: CASSSRGQGNQPQHF. The CDR3 DNA is TGTGCCAGCAGTTCTCGCGGACAGGGCAATCAGCCCCAGCATTTT.